The 22 T cell receptor beta chains below all came from one sample that was sequenced in a study of patients and donors after allogeneic stem cell transplantation. TCRdb re-derived calls from the RT-PCR reads in MiXCR, one entry per CDR3 protein. Altogether approximately 410,000 distinct CDR3 sequences are present, 15% to 20% being singletons, with the ten largest covering 7.2%. The sample comprised blood, either unsorted or a sorted T cell fraction (not recorded which). The receptors derive from a human donor who was either an allogeneic HSCT recipient or a stem cell or donor lymphocyte infusion donor (not recorded which). It is not recorded whose cells these are; they may come from a transplant donor.

This rearrangement joins TRBV24-1 to TRBJ1-5; 8 bases map to TRBD1. Germline V CDR1 and CDR2: KGHDR, SFDVKD. This CDR3 comprises 16 residues. The trim removed 7 bases at V and 7 bases at J, leaving 14 bases unmatched. DNA for the CDR3: TGTGCCACCAGCCCAGGGGGCGGGCAGAAGTCCCAGCCCCAGCATTTT. Translating gives CATSPGGGQKSQPQHF.

This clonotype has just a few counts. CDR3 sequence: CAISGTGLNTEAFF. The CDR3 DNA reads as TGTGCCATCAGCGGGACAGGGCTGAACACTGAAGCTTTCTTT. This chain connects TRBV10-3 to TRBJ1-1; 9 bases are a match to TRBD1. The CDR3 spans 14 residues. Trimming at V came to 6 bases and at J to 0 bases, leaving 2 bases not matched to a gene. CDR1 and CDR2 (germline): ENHRY, SYGVKD.

The V gene is TRBV6-5, the J gene TRBJ2-7; 8 nucleotides line up with TRBD1. CDR1 is MNHEY and CDR2 is SVGAGI in the germline V gene. Trimming at V came to 4 bases and at J to 0 bases, leaving 5 bases not matched to a gene. This CDR3 has 15 amino acids. In DNA form, the CDR3 reads TGTGCCAGCAGTTTAAACAGGGGGGACTCCTACGAGCAGTACTTC. Amino acid sequence: CASSLNRGDSYEQYF.

In this sample, this clonotype turned up a few times. The J gene is TRBJ1-6, the V gene TRBV18; D is unclear. CDR1 KGHSH and CDR2 LQKENI come from the germline V gene. The ends were cut back, 3 bases at V and 7 bases at J, with 13 bases in the middle. The CDR3 runs to 15 residues. The CDR3 reads CASSPEVILNSPLHF. In DNA form, the CDR3 reads TGTGCCAGCTCACCGGAGGTGATCCTCAATTCACCCCTCCACTTT.

This clonotype occurred many times. This chain links TRBV12-3 or TRBV12-4 with TRBJ2-2; D is undetermined. CDR3 length: 14 amino acids. V was pared by 4 bases and J by 6 bases, with 12 bases between. The CDR3 region has the DNA TGTGCCAGCAGTTCCCCTAGGTCCCCCGGGGAGCTGTTTTTT. This gives the protein CASSSPRSPGELFF.

This clonotype has only a few counts. This chain uses TRBV12-3 or TRBV12-4 with TRBJ2-5; perhaps TRBD1 as D (5 bases). The CDR3 length is 13 residues. The V gene lost 2 bases and the J gene lost 5 bases, with 9 bases spanning the gap. CDR3 protein: CASSLHRRETQYF. CDR3 bases: TGTGCCAGCAGTTTACACAGGCGGGAGACCCAGTACTTC.

This clonotype was seen more than once but under ten times. V is TRBV7-3 and J is TRBJ1-1, with a weak D call TRBD1 (5 bases). CDR1 is SGHTA, CDR2 FQGTGA, per germline. V lost 5 bases and J 4 bases, leaving 20 bases between the germline ends. This CDR3 comprises 16 residues. CDR3 sequence: CASSPMGQGIFTEAFF. In DNA form, the CDR3 reads TGTGCCAGCAGCCCAATGGGGCAAGGGATTTTCACTGAAGCTTTCTTT. Drawing the rest from reference TRBV7-3 and TRBJ1-1, the complete variable domain is GAGVSQTPSNKVTEKGKYVELRCDPISGHTALYWYRQSLGQGPEFLIYFQGTGAADDSGLPNDRFFAVRPEGSVSTLKIQRTERGDSAVYLCASSPMGQGIFTEAFFGQGTRLTVV.

This clonotype has just a few counts. This chain joins TRBV20-1 and TRBJ2-5; 11 bases agree with TRBD2. There are 16 residues in the CDR3. Germline-derived CDR1 and CDR2 are DFQATT and SNEGSKA (reference sequence). V gave up 3 bases and J gave up 0 bases; unmatched junction bases: 6. CDR3 sequence: CSARASGRTYQETQYF. The DNA of the CDR3 is TGCAGTGCTAGGGCTAGCGGGAGGACTTACCAAGAGACCCAGTACTTC.

This clonotype was observed at least ten times. This chain uses TRBV29-1 with TRBJ2-5, with 12 bases aligning to TRBD1. Germline V CDR1 and CDR2: SQVTM, ANQGSEA. Trimming removed 5 bases from V and 5 bases from J; junction bases left unmatched: 9. The length of the CDR3 is 15 residues. This chain's CDR3 is CSVSAGTGGIETQYF. The CDR3 DNA sequence: TGCAGCGTTAGCGCCGGGACAGGGGGCATTGAGACCCAGTACTTC.

Details on this clonotype: Mismatch with germline at one junction end may stem from a read error. The chain links TRBV6-2 or TRBV6-3 to TRBJ1-2; a weak D match, TRBD1 (6 bases). The length of the CDR3 is 13 residues. Germline values: CDR1 MNHEY, CDR2 SVGEGT. In nucleotides, the CDR3 is TGTGCCAGCAGCTGGGGGCAGTCCTATAGCTACACCTTC. Translation: CASSWGQSYSYTF.

The rearrangement joins TRBV6-5 to TRBJ2-5; D unclear. This CDR3 comprises 12 residues. Germline CDR1 is MNHEY and CDR2 is SVGAGI. Trimming took off 2 bases at V and 5 bases at J, with 6 bases between the two ends. CDR3: CASSYPGETQYF. The CDR3 DNA is TGTGCCAGCAGTTACCCCGGGGAGACCCAGTACTTC.

This clonotype was found a few times. The chain employs TRBV4-1 and TRBJ1-6, with D tentatively TRBD1 (5 bases). V dropped 0 bases and J dropped 10 bases, with 16 bases sitting between them. CDR3 length: 16 residues. CDR1 and CDR2 (germline): MGHRA, YSYEKL. The CDR3 region is CASSQDMAGPGSPLHF. For the CDR3, the DNA is TGCGCCAGCAGCCAAGATATGGCAGGGCCGGGCTCACCCCTCCACTTT.

This clonotype appeared many times. The V call is TRBV18, the J call TRBJ2-7; D might be TRBD1 (6 bases). Germline V CDR1 and CDR2: KGHSH, LQKENI. The germline V and J ends were trimmed by 5 bases and 7 bases, with 12 bases remaining between them. The CDR3 contains 12 residues. The CDR3 sequence: CASSSRQDEQYF. CDR3 DNA sequence: TGTGCCAGCTCATCTAGACAGGATGAGCAGTACTTC. Full variable domain (missing parts from reference TRBV18 and TRBJ2-7): NAGVMQNPRHLVRRRGQEARLRCSPMKGHSHVYWYRQLPEEGLKFMVYLQKENIIDESGMPKERFSAEFPKEGPSILRIQQVVRGDSAAYFCASSSRQDEQYFGPGTRLTVT.

V usage is TRBV24-1 and J usage is TRBJ1-1; no clear D gene. V was pared by 8 bases and J by 11 bases, with 17 bases between. The CDR3 covers 12 residues. The germline gives CDR1 KGHDR, CDR2 SFDVKD. This CDR3 reads CATMSTGPTAFF. The CDR3 nucleotides read TGTGCCACCATGAGTACCGGTCCCACCGCTTTCTTT.

This chain links TRBV7-8 with TRBJ1-6, with D unclear. V gave up 2 bases and J gave up 0 bases, with 17 bases separating them. The CDR3 runs 19 residues. Germline CDR1 and CDR2: SGHVS and FQNEAQ. The CDR3 nucleotides read TGTGCCAGCAGCTTACCGGAAGGAGAGGAGAGCTCCTATAATTCACCCCTCCACTTT. Protein: CASSLPEGEESSYNSPLHF.

This clonotype was seen a handful of times. The V call is TRBV7-2, the J call TRBJ2-3; 8 positions agree with TRBD2. Unmatched junction bases numbered 14, after V lost 5 bases and J lost 7 bases. This CDR3 is 16 amino acids long. Germline values: CDR1 SGHTA, CDR2 FQGNSA. CDR3 loop: CASSPFAGGLLNTQYF. The CDR3 DNA sequence: TGTGCCAGCAGCCCCTTTGCGGGGGGACTTCTAAATACGCAGTATTTT.

The chain recombines TRBV11-2 with TRBJ2-1, with a weak D call TRBD2 (5 bases). The V gene lost 4 bases and the J gene lost 1 base, with 11 bases spanning the gap. The CDR3 totals 15 residues. Germline V CDR1 and CDR2: SGHAT, FQNNGV. The CDR3 protein is CASSYTRRSYNEQFF. The DNA for the CDR3 is TGTGCCAGCAGCTATACTAGGAGATCCTACAATGAGCAGTTCTTC.

This clonotype was detected only a few times. The chain's CDR3 is CASSYGFWQGASYEQYF. Written as DNA, the CDR3 is TGTGCCAGCAGTTACGGTTTCTGGCAGGGGGCCTCCTACGAGCAGTACTTC. The V call is TRBV6-5, the J call TRBJ2-7; 8 bases match TRBD1. V shed 2 bases and J 0 bases; nucleotides not matched to a gene: 9. This CDR3 comprises 17 residues. CDR1 is MNHEY, CDR2 SVGAGI, per germline.

The table lists this clonotype with a few counts. The chain combines TRBV7-6 with TRBJ2-5, with a possible D match to TRBD1 (6 bases). The germline CDR1 and CDR2 sequences are SGHVS and FNYEAQ. This CDR3 is 12 amino acids long. The germline V and J ends were trimmed by 8 bases and 3 bases, with 10 bases remaining between them. In nucleotides, the CDR3 is TGTGCCAGCGGGACATTCAAAGAGACCCAGTACTTC. Protein: CASGTFKETQYF.

The V and J genes are TRBV20-1 and TRBJ2-1; 10 bases align to TRBD2. The CDR3 is made up of 13 amino acids. CDR1 and CDR2 (germline): DFQATT, SNEGSKA (reference sequence). V dropped 5 bases and J dropped 4; count of bases not matched to a gene: 2. The CDR3 DNA is TGCAGTGCTGGAGCGGGGGGGTACAATGAGCAGTTCTTC. Amino acid sequence: CSAGAGGYNEQFF.

This clonotype appeared once. This sequence joins TRBV7-2 and TRBJ2-5; 8 nucleotides align to TRBD2. Germline V gene sequence: CDR1 SGHTA, CDR2 FQGNSA. This CDR3 is 15 amino acids long. Trimming removed 5 bases from V and 3 bases from J; junction bases left unmatched: 8. This CDR3 is CASSHFAGGKETQYF. The CDR3 nucleotides read TGTGCCAGCAGCCACTTTGCGGGGGGAAAAGAGACCCAGTACTTC.

The chain employs TRBV9 and TRBJ1-5; D is possibly TRBD1 (6 bases). Per the germline V gene, CDR1 is SGDLS and CDR2 is YYNGEE. The CDR3 runs 15 residues. V lost 0 bases and J lost 2, with 9 bases in between. CDR3 region: CASSVEGVRNQPQHF. The CDR3 bases are TGTGCCAGCAGCGTAGAGGGGGTTCGCAATCAGCCCCAGCATTTT.